Listed here are 18 T cell receptor beta chains from one sample, sequenced in a study of shared clonotypes between healthy human individuals. Assay used: immunoSEQ multiplex PCR; TCRdb lists only in-frame clones, some missing. The sample includes roughly 700,000 clones, approximately 74% of them seen just once. The sample consisted of memory CD4+ T cells sorted from blood. The subset: CD45RA-negative fraction. Source of these receptors: a young woman in good health.

The chain has TRBV30 and TRBJ2-3; D ambiguous. Trimming removed 4 bases at V and 6 bases at J, with 8 bases between. Germline lookup yields CDR1 GTSNPN and CDR2 SVGIG (reference sequence). CDR3 length equals 11 residues. The CDR3 bases are TGTGCCTGGAATTATATTGATACGCAGTATTTT. Translation gives CAWNYIDTQYF.

The chain carries TRBV6-5 and TRBJ2-5, with D tentatively TRBD2 (5 bases). Looked up from germline, CDR1 is MNHEY and CDR2 is SVGAGI. The CDR3 loop spans 14 amino acids. Trimming pared 0 bases from V and 7 bases from J, leaving 12 bases between. This CDR3 is CASSYSAGPGTQYF. The CDR3 DNA sequence: TGTGCCAGCAGTTACTCCGCGGGTCCGGGGACCCAGTACTTC.

The rearrangement links TRBV28 to TRBJ2-2, with a tentative D call TRBD1 (9 bases). The CDR3 loop spans 17 amino acids. Germline V gene sequence: CDR1 MDHEN, CDR2 SYDVKM. Trimming removed 5 bases from V and 7 bases from J, with 23 bases in between. The CDR3 nucleotides read TGTGCCAGCAGTAATCCGGGGGGGACAGGGATCATCGGGGAGCTGTTTTTT. Amino acid sequence: CASSNPGGTGIIGELFF.

The chain links TRBV30 to TRBJ1-6; D possibly corresponds to TRBD1 (5 bases). In germline, CDR1 is GTSNPN, CDR2 SVGIG (reference sequence). The V and J ends lost 4 bases and 8 bases respectively, with 15 bases between them. This CDR3 contains 14 residues. The CDR3, as DNA: TGTGCCTGGACCCCTGGCATGGGGGATTCACCCCTCCACTTT. Its protein is CAWTPGMGDSPLHF.

The CDR3 nucleotides read TGTGCCAGCAGCTCCCGTCGAGAGAACGAGCAGTACTTC. It encodes CASSSRRENEQYF. V usage is TRBV7-2 and J usage is TRBJ2-7, with no clear D. CDR3 length equals 13 residues. Germline loops: CDR1 SGHTA, CDR2 FQGNSA. Trimming stripped 4 bases from V and 5 bases from J, with 12 bases between.

This clone turned up a few times. This chain uses TRBV20-1 with TRBJ1-3, with unresolved D. CDR3 size: 11 residues. V lost 5 bases and J lost 10, with 12 bases in between. Germline V gene lookup returns CDR1 DFQATT and CDR2 SNEGSKA (reference sequence). The CDR3 loop is CSALSRRTIYF. The CDR3 DNA follows: TGCAGTGCTCTGAGCAGAAGGACCATATATTTT.

This clone was seen at least ten times. The chain uses TRBV2 and TRBJ1-5; 9 bases are shared with TRBD1. V lost 4 bases and J lost 6; bases outside the gene matches: 4. The CDR3 loop spans 14 amino acids. CDR1 SNHLY and CDR2 FYNNEI come from the germline V gene. CDR3 residues: CASSAGTGTQPQHF. Written as DNA, the CDR3 is TGTGCCAGCAGTGCCGGGACAGGGACTCAGCCCCAGCATTTT. Full variable domain (missing parts from reference TRBV2 and TRBJ1-5): EPEVTQTPSHQVTQMGQEVILRCVPISNHLYFYWYRQILGQKVEFLVSFYNNEISEKSEIFDDQFSVERPDGSNFTLKIRSTKLEDSAMYFCASSAGTGTQPQHFGDGTRLSIL.

The rearrangement joins TRBV25-1 to TRBJ2-1; D assignment may be TRBD1 or TRBD2 (5 bases each). Per germline, CDR1 MGHDK and CDR2 SYGVNS. The CDR3 spans 16 residues. The V end was cut by 7 bases, the J end by 5 bases, with 21 bases between. Here the CDR3 DNA reads TGTGCCAGCAATAACAACACCGGGACCACGGACAATGAGCAGTTCTTC. Translated: CASNNNTGTTDNEQFF.

This chain's CDR3 is CASSISTSGANVLTF. The CDR3 bases are TGTGCCAGTAGTATCTCAACCTCTGGGGCCAACGTCCTGACTTTC. The gene calls are TRBV19 and TRBJ2-6; no definite D call. The V gene lost 3 bases and the J gene lost 0 bases, with 6 bases spanning the gap. CDR1 and CDR2 from the germline V gene are LNHDA and SQIVND (reference sequence). The CDR3 is made up of 15 amino acids.

The rearrangement links TRBV30 to TRBJ2-5; TRBD2 might be the D (5 bases). The CDR3 runs 13 residues. Trimming pared 2 bases from V and 7 bases from J, leaving 14 bases between. Per the germline V gene, CDR1 is GTSNPN and CDR2 is SVGIG (reference sequence). The CDR3 coding sequence is TGTGCCTGGAGTAAAACCCTGGGAGCGACCCAGTACTTC. As protein: CAWSKTLGATQYF.

The chain joins TRBV28 to TRBJ2-1, with D perhaps matching TRBD1 (6 bases). Trimming stripped 7 bases from V and 6 bases from J, with 31 bases between. Looked up from germline, CDR1 is MDHEN and CDR2 is SYDVKM. CDR3 length: 19 residues. The CDR3 bases are TGTGCCAGCATCCCGACAGGAATTGGTACAGCCGGGACCGTCAATGAGCAGTTCTTC. Its protein product is CASIPTGIGTAGTVNEQFF.

This clone was counted only a few times. The genes are TRBV25-1 and TRBJ2-3; 8 bases agree with TRBD2. V trimming: 6 bases; J trimming: 3 bases; junction bases outside the gene matches: 8. CDR3 length: 15 residues. Germline CDR1 is MGHDK and CDR2 is SYGVNS. The CDR3 reads CASRRRGAETDTQYF. The CDR3 bases are TGTGCCAGCAGGAGGCGGGGGGCTGAGACAGATACGCAGTATTTT.

This clone appeared a few times. V usage is TRBV2 and J usage is TRBJ2-1; D remains unclear. CDR3 length equals 13 residues. V was clipped by 5 bases and J by 7 bases, with 12 bases between them. Germline V lookup: CDR1 SNHLY, CDR2 FYNNEI. The CDR3 loop is CASSRPSWNEQFF. CDR3 DNA: TGTGCCAGCAGTCGCCCTTCCTGGAATGAGCAGTTCTTC.

This chain connects TRBV9 to TRBJ2-1, with TRBD2 identical over 7 bases. Trimming cost V 3 bases and J 2 bases; bases outside gene matches: 5. This CDR3 has 15 amino acids. Germline values: CDR1 SGDLS, CDR2 YYNGEE. The chain's CDR3 is CASSALAQTYNEQFF. CDR3 DNA: TGTGCCAGCAGCGCACTAGCGCAAACCTACAATGAGCAGTTCTTC.

This clone was observed a handful of times. This chain connects TRBV19 to TRBJ1-1; D possibly corresponds to TRBD1 (5 bases). This CDR3 comprises 14 residues. CDR1 and CDR2 (germline): LNHDA, SQIVND (reference sequence). Trimming cost V 4 bases and J 4 bases, with 13 bases left between them. The chain's CDR3 is CASSTTLGGTEAFF. CDR3 coding DNA: TGTGCCAGTAGTACCACCCTCGGGGGCACTGAAGCTTTCTTT.

This clone was detected only a few times. The CDR3 nucleotides read TGTGCCATCAGTGCACGATCTGGGGCCAACGTCCTGACTTTC. This gives the protein CAISARSGANVLTF. The V and J genes are TRBV10-3 and TRBJ2-6; D gene unclear. This CDR3 contains 14 residues. Trimming cost V 4 bases and J 1 base, with 5 bases left between them. Germline V gives CDR1 ENHRY, CDR2 SYGVKD.

The gene calls are TRBV27 and TRBJ2-5, with 7 bases lining up with TRBD1. V was pared by 3 bases and J by 5 bases, with 9 bases of the junction left unmatched. CDR1 is MNHEY, CDR2 SMNVEV, per germline (reference sequence). The CDR3 consists of 15 residues. The CDR3 nucleotides read TGTGCCAGCAGTTTGTCAGGGGGACGACGGGAGACCCAGTACTTC. Its protein is CASSLSGGRRETQYF.

This clone was counted ten times or more. The same CDR3 can be traced to other DNA sequences in this sample. The V call is TRBV5-1, the J call TRBJ2-1; possibly TRBD1 for D (6 bases). The CDR3 has 14 residues. Germline lookup yields CDR1 SGHRS and CDR2 YFSETQ. Trimming took 0 bases from V and 3 from J, leaving 7 bases between them. The CDR3 DNA sequence: TGCGCCAGCAGCTTGGAAGGGGGCTACAATGAGCAGTTCTTC. Amino acids: CASSLEGGYNEQFF.